This T cell receptor beta chain is drawn from a study of beta chain features in type 1 diabetes (dated by TCRdb to the late 2010s). The study in broad terms: No differences in mean age, gender distribution, total cell number or subset yield were found between patients and healthy donors. Regulatory and stem cell-like memory subsets were isolated from only 8 patients and 8 healthy donors, whereas naive and central memory subsets came from all 28 donors. A total of roughly 100,000,000 sorted cells were examined across all samples, and the number of cells per subset was strongly correlated with RNA yield. The study compared the TCRB repertoires of sorted circulating CD4+ T cell subsets in recently diagnosed type 1 diabetes patients with those in matched healthy donors.

Reading the germline V gene gives CDR1 SGHTA and CDR2 FQGNSA. At the junction V is shortened by 5 bases and J by 4 bases, with 15 bases in between. From cysteine to phenylalanine, the CDR3 is 14 amino acids long. Of all the DNA, just the CDR3 is kept, 42 bases in frame from base 1. From each donor, a single peripheral blood sample of about 100 mL on average was drawn into heparinised tubes. A BD FACSAria II and a panel including CD45RO, CCR7, CD25, CD127, CD95 and CD27 were used to sort naive, central memory, regulatory and stem cell-like memory CD4+ T cells. Purity was above 95% for every sorted population. Right away, PBMCs were isolated by Lymphoprep density gradient centrifugation and were stained directly, with no culture step. So that batch effects would be minimized, each experiment stained and sorted samples in pairs, pairing one healthy donor with one patient. As to this clone: Its antigen has not been determined. No quality values exist for individual bases; no much larger clone is one base distant.

All of the isolated RNA was reverse transcribed with the High Capacity cDNA Reverse Transcription Kit, so expressed TCRB transcripts were sequenced. Deep immunoSEQ sequencing was applied to naive, central memory and regulatory T cell samples, giving an average of about 3.7 million total reads per sample. Sorted cells were lysed in RLT buffer, and RNA was extracted using DNase-treated RNeasy Micro or Mini kits according to cell number. Each cell subset was processed separately to prevent cross-contamination, with patient and healthy donor samples processed together. The immunoSEQ multiplex PCR was used to amplify TCRB sequences from cDNA, yielding 87-bp fragments that span the CDR3 region. Sequencing of the amplicons was done on the Illumina HiSeq platform. In the original analysis: Synthetic template baselines were used to correct PCR bias computationally, reads within Hamming distance 2 were collapsed together, and singletons that could not be merged were discarded. Reads were aligned to IMGT to assign V, D and J genes, CDR3 length, and insertions or deletions at six rearrangement sites. Clonotype counts were normalized to sorted cell number within each subset before computing true diversity and Gini coefficients with the tcR R package. The overlap coefficient, calculated on TCRB nucleotide sequences, was used to quantify repertoire sharing. Out-of-frame TCRB sequences from naive cells were analyzed to stand in for the pre-selection repertoire. This is the immuneACCESS table as TCRdb keeps it, with only in-frame sequences that have V and J called. A part of the clones is gone; compared with another copy, unresolved V genes explain less than half, and the rest is unexplained. V and J calls plus clone size are reproduced from that table; the DNA served to infer D and trimming. In this sample the table shows fewer than 350,000 clones, 15% of which occur a single time. Roughly 0.015% of the sample comes from the top ten.

Findings and caveats that apply to the study as a whole: Type 1 diabetes patients showed a moderate but significant shortening of TCRB CDR3 length in all four CD4+ subsets. Shorter templates might be favored by PCR, yet because patient and control samples were amplified and corrected together, any such skew would affect both groups equally. Because small numbers of individuals were included in the HLA sub-analyses, any influence of HLA type on TCRB rearrangement was left unresolved. Patients with type 1 diabetes made fewer insertions and deleted more nucleotides at VDJ recombination sites, implying thymic rearrangement abnormalities. Sequencing cDNA rather than genomic DNA could over-represent highly expressing activated cells, although activation and CD3 levels did not differ between groups. The naive, central memory and regulatory TCRB repertoires appeared to resemble one another more closely among patients than among healthy donors.

Material for sequencing was naive CD4+ T cells from blood. According to the study, the label for this sample's cell subset or site signals: true naive CD4+ T cells. Recombination connected TRBV7-2 to TRBJ2-7, with TRBD2 as a weak D call on 7 bases. This clonotype was sampled from a man between 18 and 35 years old with type 1 diabetes. The DNA reads TGTGCCAGCAGCCGTTCCGGGGGGCCTTACGAGCAGTACTTC. It codes for CASSRSGGPYEQYF.